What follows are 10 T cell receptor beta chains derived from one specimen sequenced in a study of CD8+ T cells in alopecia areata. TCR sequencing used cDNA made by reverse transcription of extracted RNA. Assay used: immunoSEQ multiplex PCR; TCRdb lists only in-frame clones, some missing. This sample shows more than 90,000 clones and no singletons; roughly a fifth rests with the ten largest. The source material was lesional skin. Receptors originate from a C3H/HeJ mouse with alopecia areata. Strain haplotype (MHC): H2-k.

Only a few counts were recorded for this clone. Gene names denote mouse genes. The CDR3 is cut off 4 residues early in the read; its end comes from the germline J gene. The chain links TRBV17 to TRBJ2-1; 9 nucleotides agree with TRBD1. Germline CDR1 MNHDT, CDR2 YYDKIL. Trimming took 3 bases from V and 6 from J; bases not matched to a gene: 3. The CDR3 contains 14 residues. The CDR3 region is CASSSNRGLAEQFF. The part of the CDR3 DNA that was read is TGTGCTAGCAGTAGCAACAGGGGGCTTGCT.

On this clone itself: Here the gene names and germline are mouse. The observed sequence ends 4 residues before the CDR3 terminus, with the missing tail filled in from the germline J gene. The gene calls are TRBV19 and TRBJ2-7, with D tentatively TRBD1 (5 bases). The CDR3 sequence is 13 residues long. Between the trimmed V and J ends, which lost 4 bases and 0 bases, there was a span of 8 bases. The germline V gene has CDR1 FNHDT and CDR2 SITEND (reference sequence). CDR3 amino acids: CASSEQGSYEQYF. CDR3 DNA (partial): TGTGCCAGCAGTGAGCAGGGCTCCTAT.

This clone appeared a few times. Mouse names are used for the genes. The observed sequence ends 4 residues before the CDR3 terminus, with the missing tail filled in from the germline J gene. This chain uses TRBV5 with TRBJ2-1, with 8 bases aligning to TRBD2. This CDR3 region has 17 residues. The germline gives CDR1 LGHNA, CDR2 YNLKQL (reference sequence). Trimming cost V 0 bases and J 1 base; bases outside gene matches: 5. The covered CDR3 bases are TGTGCCAGCAGCCAAGATTTACTGGGGGAAAACTATGCT. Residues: CASSQDLLGENYA. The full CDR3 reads CASSQDLLGENYAEQFF.

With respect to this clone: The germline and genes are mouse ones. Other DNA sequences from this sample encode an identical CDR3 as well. CDR3 sequence reads: CASSDAGGVSAETLYF. The part of the CDR3 DNA that was read is TGTGCCAGCAGTGATGCAGGTGGGGTTAGTGCAGAA. V usage is TRBV13-3 and J usage is TRBJ2-3; D might be TRBD2 (5 bases). The sequenced fragment ends 4 residues before the CDR3 boundary, so the rest is inferred from the germline J gene. This CDR3 region has 16 residues. V lost 0 bases to trimming and J lost 0 bases, with 11 bases between them. Germline lookup yields CDR1 NNHDY and CDR2 SYVADS.

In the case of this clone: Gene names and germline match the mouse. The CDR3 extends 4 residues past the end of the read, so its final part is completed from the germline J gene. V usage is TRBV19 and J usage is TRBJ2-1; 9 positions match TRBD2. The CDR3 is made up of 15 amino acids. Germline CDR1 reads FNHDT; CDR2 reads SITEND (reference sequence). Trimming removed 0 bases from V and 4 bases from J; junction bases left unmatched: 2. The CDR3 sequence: CASSIDTGGYAEQFF. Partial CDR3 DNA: TGTGCCAGCAGTATAGATACTGGGGGGTATGCT.

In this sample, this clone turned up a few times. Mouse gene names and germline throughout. CDR3 residues: CASSEAGKDTGQLYF. CDR3 DNA, as far as it was read: TGTGCCAGCAGTGAGGCAGGGAAGGACACCGGG. This rearrangement joins TRBV13-3 to TRBJ2-2; possibly TRBD1 for D (5 bases). With the read ending 4 residues before the CDR3 end, the germline J gene is used to fill in that end. In germline, CDR1 is NNHDY, CDR2 SYVADS. The V end was cut by 2 bases, the J end by 3 bases, with 11 bases between. The CDR3 sequence is 15 residues long.

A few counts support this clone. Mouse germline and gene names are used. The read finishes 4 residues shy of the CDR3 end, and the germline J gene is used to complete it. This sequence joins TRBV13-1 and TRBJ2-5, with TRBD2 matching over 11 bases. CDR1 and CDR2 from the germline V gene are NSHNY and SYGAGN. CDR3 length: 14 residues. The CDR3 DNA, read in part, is TGTGCCAGCAGTTCCGGGACTGGGGGAGAC. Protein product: CASSSGTGGD. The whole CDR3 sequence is CASSSGTGGDTQYF.

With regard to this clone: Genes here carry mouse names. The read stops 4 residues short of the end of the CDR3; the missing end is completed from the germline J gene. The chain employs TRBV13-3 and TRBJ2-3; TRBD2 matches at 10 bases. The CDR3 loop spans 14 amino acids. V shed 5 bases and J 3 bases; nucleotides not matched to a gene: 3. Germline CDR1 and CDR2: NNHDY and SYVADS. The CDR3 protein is CASRTGGEAETLYF. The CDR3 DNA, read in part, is TGTGCCAGCAGAACTGGGGGGGAGGCAGAA.

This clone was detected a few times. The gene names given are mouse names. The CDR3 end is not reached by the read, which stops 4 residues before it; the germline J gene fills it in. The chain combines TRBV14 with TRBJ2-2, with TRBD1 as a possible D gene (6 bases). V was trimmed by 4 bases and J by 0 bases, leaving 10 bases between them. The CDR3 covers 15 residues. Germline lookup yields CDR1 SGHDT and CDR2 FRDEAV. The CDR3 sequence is CASSTDRANTGQLYF. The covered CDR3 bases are TGTGCCAGCAGTACGGACAGAGCAAACACCGGG.

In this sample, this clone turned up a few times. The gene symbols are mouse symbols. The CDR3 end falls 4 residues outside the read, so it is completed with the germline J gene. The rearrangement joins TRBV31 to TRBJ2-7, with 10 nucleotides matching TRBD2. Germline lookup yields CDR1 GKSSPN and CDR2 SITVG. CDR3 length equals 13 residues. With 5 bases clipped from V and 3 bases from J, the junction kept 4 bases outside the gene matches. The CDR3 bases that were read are TGTGCCTGGTCCAGACTGGGGGGCTAT. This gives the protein CAWSRLGGY. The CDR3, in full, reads CAWSRLGGYEQYF. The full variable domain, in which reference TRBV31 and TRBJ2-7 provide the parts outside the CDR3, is AQTIHQWPVAEIKAVGSPLSLGCTIKGKSSPNLYWYWQATGGTLQQLFYSITVGQVESVVQLNLSASRPKDDQFILSTEKLLLSHSGFYLCAWSRLGGYEQYFGPGTRLTVL.